Following are 30 T cell receptor beta chains from one sample sequenced in a study of T cell responses to AZD1222 COVID-19 vaccine. The method was immunoSEQ multiplex PCR; TCRdb's version includes in-frame clones alone and lacks a portion of them. The sample includes 95,000 to 150,000 clones, 70% to 90% seen only once; the top ten take about 3.5%. Sequencing used peripheral blood, obtained on day 0 of AZD1222 vaccination. The source is an adult in good health.

The V gene is TRBV4-1, the J gene TRBJ1-1; D ambiguous. Germline CDR1 MGHRA, CDR2 YSYEKL. V was clipped by 3 bases and J by 0 bases, with 8 bases between them. The CDR3 consists of 14 residues. The CDR3 is CASSHQGLNTEAFF. The CDR3 DNA follows: TGCGCCAGCAGCCATCAAGGCCTGAACACTGAAGCTTTCTTT.

In its sample, this clone was seen once. The gene calls are TRBV3-1 (or the pseudogene TRBV3-2) and TRBJ1-2, with TRBD1 matching 8 bases. CDR1 LGHDT and CDR2 YNNKEL come from the germline V gene (reference sequence). The CDR3 totals 15 residues. V gave up 3 bases and J gave up 5 bases; unmatched junction bases: 8. CDR3: CASSQARTGLYGYTF. Here the CDR3 DNA reads TGTGCCAGCAGCCAGGCAAGGACAGGGTTGTATGGCTACACCTTC.

The chain has TRBV5-4 and TRBJ1-6; D perhaps matches TRBD1 (6 bases). The CDR3 covers 14 residues. V was trimmed by 2 bases and J by 9 bases, leaving 12 bases between them. The V gene's germline CDR1 is SGHNT and CDR2 YYREEE (reference sequence). The CDR3 region is CASSFGQGTSPLHF. The CDR3 DNA reads as TGTGCCAGCAGCTTTGGGCAGGGGACTTCACCCCTCCACTTT. Together with reference TRBV5-4 and TRBJ1-6, the CDR3 gives the full variable domain: ETGVTQSPTHLIKTRGQQVTLRCSSQSGHNTVSWYQQALGQGPQFIFQYYREEENGRGNFPPRFSGLQFPNYSSELNVNALELDDSALYLCASSFGQGTSPLHFGNGTRLTVT.

This clone appeared a single time. The chain links TRBV10-1 to TRBJ2-3; 7 nucleotides line up with TRBD1. V dropped 0 bases and J dropped 2; count of bases not matched to a gene: 2. This CDR3 contains 15 residues. Germline V gives CDR1 WNHNN, CDR2 SYGVQD (reference sequence). As DNA, the CDR3 is TGCGCCAGCAGTGAGTCTGGGACAGCCACAGATACGCAGTATTTT. The encoded protein is CASSESGTATDTQYF.

The rearrangement uses TRBV7-2 and TRBJ1-2; D gene ambiguous. Trimming removed 3 bases at V and 4 bases at J, with 9 bases between. Per the germline V gene, CDR1 is SGHTA and CDR2 is FQGNSA. This CDR3 is built from 13 residues. The DNA of the CDR3 is TGTGCCAGCAGCTTTCCCAGAGCCTATGGCTACACCTTC. Translated, it gives CASSFPRAYGYTF.

The rearrangement links TRBV19 to TRBJ2-2; D is unclear. V shed 1 base and J shed 4 bases, with 7 bases lying between them. The CDR3 is 14 residues long. Germline V gene data show CDR1 as LNHDA and CDR2 as SQIVND (reference sequence). CDR3 in amino acids: CASSIVAATGELFF. In nucleotides, the CDR3 is TGTGCCAGTAGTATAGTGGCGGCCACCGGGGAGCTGTTTTTT. The full variable domain, its missing parts supplied by reference TRBV19 and TRBJ2-2, is DGGITQSPKYLFRKEGQNVTLSCEQNLNHDAMYWYRQDPGQGLRLIYYSQIVNDFQKGDIAEGYSVSREKKESFPLTVTSAQKNPTAFYLCASSIVAATGELFFGEGSRLTVL.

J is TRBJ1-5 and V is TRBV2; no clear D. Trimming removed 8 bases from V and 7 bases from J, with 6 bases in between. The CDR3 runs 10 residues. Germline V CDR1 and CDR2: SNHLY, FYNNEI. The CDR3 nucleotides are TGTGCCAGCGGGGTCCAGCCCCAGCATTTT. As protein: CASGVQPQHF.

This rearrangement joins TRBV10-3 to TRBJ1-3; weak D call: TRBD1 (5 bases). Per the germline V gene, CDR1 is ENHRY and CDR2 is SYGVKD. This CDR3 comprises 15 residues. V gave up 6 bases and J gave up 0 bases, with 12 bases separating them. For the CDR3, the DNA is TGTGCCATCAGCTCCGGGGCCAACTCTGGAAACACCATATATTTT. Translating it yields CAISSGANSGNTIYF.

This clone was recorded once. The genes are TRBV27 and TRBJ2-7; no clear D gene. The CDR3 contains 14 residues. Deletions cut 5 bases from V and 4 bases from J, with 15 bases between. Germline lookup yields CDR1 MNHEY and CDR2 SMNVEV (reference sequence). The CDR3 loop is CASSLYIGEYEQYF. CDR3 bases: TGTGCCAGCAGTCTATATATAGGAGAGTACGAGCAGTACTTC.

This clone was observed a handful of times. The genes are TRBV21-1 and TRBJ1-5. TRBV21-1 is assigned pseudogene status. The CDR3 loop spans 14 amino acids. The CDR3 spells CASSKEADNQPQHF. Written as DNA, the CDR3 is TGTGCCAGCAGCAAAGAGGCAGACAATCAGCCCCAGCATTTT.

J is TRBJ2-7 and V is TRBV28, with D tentatively TRBD2 (6 bases). CDR3 length equals 12 residues. Per germline, CDR1 MDHEN and CDR2 SYDVKM. Trimming stripped 2 bases from V and 4 bases from J, with 6 bases between. The CDR3: CASSLGGYEQYF. For the CDR3, the DNA is TGTGCCAGCAGTTTAGGGGGGTACGAGCAGTACTTC.

The chain links TRBV9 to TRBJ1-6; D not certain. This CDR3 is built from 15 residues. Germline values: CDR1 SGDLS, CDR2 YYNGEE. Trimming removed 3 bases at V and 7 bases at J, with 14 bases between. The CDR3 loop is CASSATWQANSPLHF. The CDR3 nucleotides are TGTGCCAGCAGCGCCACATGGCAGGCGAATTCACCCCTCCACTTT.

This sequence joins TRBV21-1 and TRBJ1-2. TRBV21-1 is marked as a pseudogene. This CDR3 contains 16 residues. CDR3 DNA sequence: TGTGCCAGCAGCCCTCGCGGGGGGGACACTAACTATGGCTACACCTTC. Residues: CASSPRGGDTNYGYTF.

The V call is TRBV2, the J call TRBJ2-4, with TRBD2 identical over 8 bases. The CDR3 length is 15 residues. Germline-derived CDR1 and CDR2 are SNHLY and FYNNEI. The V gene end was trimmed by 7 bases and the J gene end by 1 base; junction bases not matched to a gene: 6. The CDR3 here is CASKGGGGAKNIQYF. In nucleotides, the CDR3 is TGTGCCAGCAAGGGGGGCGGGGGGGCCAAAAACATTCAGTACTTC.

The rearrangement joins TRBV12-3 or TRBV12-4 to TRBJ1-1, with no clear D. The CDR3 runs to 13 residues. V lost 8 bases, J lost 4 bases, and 14 bases lay in between. The DNA for the CDR3 is TGTGCCAGCCGCGAGGACGTGGGCACTGAAGCTTTCTTT. Protein product: CASREDVGTEAFF.

About this clone itself: The same CDR3 can be traced to other DNA sequences in this sample. The rearrangement links TRBV6-5 to TRBJ1-1; no firm D call. Trimming cost V 0 bases and J 0 bases, with 8 bases left between them. In germline, CDR1 is MNHEY, CDR2 SVGAGI. The CDR3 runs 15 residues. CDR3 protein: CASSYSTAMNTEAFF. The CDR3 DNA reads as TGTGCCAGCAGTTACTCGACCGCAATGAACACTGAAGCTTTCTTT.

This clone was recorded only once. The V gene is TRBV3-1 (or the pseudogene TRBV3-2), the J gene TRBJ1-4; D is unresolved. Germline CDR1 and CDR2: LGHDT and YNNKEL (reference sequence). The CDR3 totals 15 residues. Trimming removed 0 bases at V and 7 bases at J, with 12 bases between. CDR3 sequence reads: CASSQDLGVREKLFF. The CDR3 DNA reads as TGTGCCAGCAGCCAAGATCTGGGAGTACGTGAAAAACTGTTTTTT.

V is TRBV6-5 and J is TRBJ2-3; 10 bases are a match to TRBD2. Germline trimming cut 7 bases from V and 5 bases from J; bases unmatched to any gene: 6. The CDR3 is 14 residues long. Germline-derived CDR1 and CDR2 are MNHEY and SVGAGI. Here the CDR3 reads CASNLRLAGDTQYF. The CDR3 nucleotides are TGTGCCAGCAATCTTCGACTAGCGGGAGATACGCAGTATTTT.

The V gene is TRBV24-1, the J gene TRBJ2-2; 8 bases map to TRBD1. This CDR3 region has 15 residues. CDR1 is KGHDR and CDR2 is SFDVKD in the germline V gene. With V trimmed by 4 bases and J by 6 bases, 6 bases remained unmatched. CDR3 coding DNA: TGTGCCACCAGTGAGGCACAGGGGGGAGCCGGGGAGCTGTTTTTT. Translated: CATSEAQGGAGELFF.

The CDR3 nucleotides are TGTGCCAGCAGGTTCCATCTAGCGGGGAAAGAGACCCAGTACTTC. Protein: CASRFHLAGKETQYF. The chain joins TRBV6-5 to TRBJ2-5; 9 bases are shared with TRBD2. Per the germline V gene, CDR1 is MNHEY and CDR2 is SVGAGI. Trimming took 6 bases from V and 3 from J; bases not matched to a gene: 8. CDR3 length: 15 amino acids.

Comments on this clone: Within the sample, other DNA sequences also encode this same CDR3. The rearrangement links TRBV6-1 to TRBJ2-7; D remains ambiguous. Germline values: CDR1 MNHNS, CDR2 SASEGT. Deletions cut 1 base from V and 3 bases from J, with 1 base between. This CDR3 has 11 amino acids. The CDR3 protein is CASSEGYEQYF. The DNA of the CDR3 is TGTGCCAGCAGTGAAGGCTACGAGCAGTACTTC.

The genes are TRBV19 and TRBJ1-3; no clear D gene. Deletions cut 3 bases from V and 0 bases from J, with 6 bases between. This CDR3 has 14 amino acids. Germline V gene sequence: CDR1 LNHDA, CDR2 SQIVND (reference sequence). The CDR3 region is CASSMIGSGNTIYF. CDR3 DNA sequence: TGTGCCAGTAGTATGATAGGCTCTGGAAACACCATATATTTT.

The chain has TRBV7-3 and TRBJ2-5; D is unclear. The V gene's germline CDR1 is SGHTA and CDR2 FQGTGA. V was trimmed by 5 bases and J by 7 bases, leaving 14 bases between them. The CDR3 is made up of 13 amino acids. CDR3 protein: CASSPDAHGTQYF. CDR3 in DNA: TGTGCCAGCAGCCCAGATGCGCACGGGACCCAGTACTTC.

The rearrangement uses TRBV21-1 and TRBJ1-1; the table names TRBD1, a call not compared with the DNA. TRBV21-1 is given as a pseudogene. The CDR3 spans 12 residues. The chain's CDR3 is CASSGRGTEAFF. The CDR3 DNA sequence: TGTGCCAGCAGCGGCAGGGGTACTGAAGCTTTCTTT.

The J gene is TRBJ1-1, the V gene TRBV5-1, with D unclear. CDR3 length: 14 residues. Germline V gene sequence: CDR1 SGHRS, CDR2 YFSETQ. The V end lost 0 bases, the J end lost 2 bases, and 8 bases lay between the germline ends. Here the CDR3 DNA reads TGCGCCAGCAGCTTGGTAGCGGTTAACACTGAAGCTTTCTTT. Translation: CASSLVAVNTEAFF. The full variable domain, with the rest looked up from reference TRBV5-1 and TRBJ1-1, is KAGVTQTPRYLIKTRGQQVTLSCSPISGHRSVSWYQQTPGQGLQFLFEYFSETQRNKGNFPGRFSGRQFSNSRSEMNVSTLELGDSALYLCASSLVAVNTEAFFGQGTRLTVV.

The chain links TRBV4-3 to TRBJ1-1, with D tentatively TRBD1 (6 bases). Trimming removed 1 base at V and 8 bases at J, with 17 bases between. CDR3 length equals 15 residues. Germline CDR1 LGHNA, CDR2 YSLEER. The CDR3 loop is CASSQVGKGTSEAFF. CDR3 DNA: TGCGCCAGCAGCCAAGTTGGGAAGGGGACATCCGAAGCTTTCTTT.

The chain combines TRBV27 with TRBJ1-1; possible D gene TRBD1, 5 bases. Germline values: CDR1 MNHEY, CDR2 SMNVEV (reference sequence). Trimming removed 7 bases at V and 5 bases at J, with 11 bases between. This CDR3 comprises 12 residues. CDR3 nucleotides: TGTGCCAGCAAAAGGGGTGGTACTGAAGCTTTCTTT. Its translation: CASKRGGTEAFF.

The DNA for the CDR3 is TGTGCCAGCTCACAATTCTCGGGGAACACCGGGGAGCTGTTTTTT. Translated, it gives CASSQFSGNTGELFF. The chain is built from TRBV18 and TRBJ2-2, with unresolved D. Deletions cut 4 bases from V and 1 base from J, with 10 bases between. The CDR3 totals 15 residues. Germline lookup yields CDR1 KGHSH and CDR2 LQKENI.

The V call is TRBV5-1, the J call TRBJ2-7; 9 bases are a match to TRBD2. The CDR3 runs to 14 residues. The V segment lost 3 bases and the J segment 2 bases; nucleotides outside the gene matches: 3. The germline gives CDR1 SGHRS, CDR2 YFSETQ. DNA for the CDR3: TGCGCCAGCAGCTGGGCTAGCGGGGCCTACGAGCAGTACTTC. Protein: CASSWASGAYEQYF.

The chain has TRBV2 and TRBJ2-2; D not certain. The germline gives CDR1 SNHLY, CDR2 FYNNEI. V dropped 2 bases and J dropped 4 bases, with 11 bases sitting between them. This CDR3 has 15 amino acids. The CDR3 is CASSETALSTGELFF. CDR3 nucleotides: TGTGCCAGCAGTGAAACAGCATTAAGCACCGGGGAGCTGTTTTTT.